This T cell receptor beta chain comes out of a study of a mutant IDH1 vaccine in newly diagnosed glioma. Study-wide context: Of the patients given treatment, around 60% were male and approximately 38% were female, and a mean age of roughly 40 years was recorded. Standard pretreatment was either radiotherapy, temozolomide, or, for most, radiochemotherapy with temozolomide.

Whole-study results and caveats: Pseudoprogression showed no apparent link to changes in top peripheral T cell clonotypes. Evidence of vaccine-induced immune responses was documented in approximately 93% of patients.

Generated by immunoSEQ multiplex PCR, the TCRdb table keeps only in-frame clones and is missing some. Of some 61,000 clones listed, about 86% are singletons. The time point was: baseline, week 1 (first vaccination visit). Indicated treatment: pre-vaccination baseline after standard-of-care therapy. On this clone itself: What it binds is unknown.

Trimming removed 2 bases at V and 0 bases at J, with 12 bases between. The CDR3 runs to 16 residues. Germline CDR1 and CDR2: SGHVS and FQNEAQ. The clonotype originates from a man aged 25-40 years with glioma. Sequenced material: PBMCs, taken from a glioma patient treated with radiotherapy, temozolomide or both. This sequence joins TRBV7-8 and TRBJ2-3; D may match TRBD1 or TRBD2 (5 bases each). CDR3 region: CASSLIGGLSTDTQYF. In nucleotides, the CDR3 is TGTGCCAGCAGCTTAATTGGGGGATTAAGCACAGATACGCAGTATTTT.